The following is a TCR beta chain sequence with its context. Per the original data handling: Cell counts per sample came from amplifying reference gene primers. Assay used: immunoSEQ multiplex PCR; TCRdb lists only in-frame clones, some missing. From that table come the V and J calls and clone size; the DNA was used to work out D and trimming. The table includes over 100,000 clones, approximately 90% detected once. These data come from a study of blood T cell repertoires in COVID-19. Background on the study: Sites across the United States, Italy and Spain contributed samples from acute and convalescent COVID-19. PBMCs, B-cell-depleted T cells, or T cells provided the cDNA or gDNA that made up the material.

Trimming stripped 5 bases from V and 4 bases from J, with 11 bases between. In germline, CDR1 is SGHAT, CDR2 FQNNGV. There are 13 residues in the CDR3. Sequencing used peripheral blood. The clonotype was recovered from a human donor in a cohort sampled during active COVID-19. This chain joins TRBV11-2 and TRBJ1-2; TRBD1 might be the D (6 bases). This CDR3 is CASSRSDSYGYTF. In nucleotides, the CDR3 is TGTGCCAGCAGCCGGTCGGACAGCTATGGCTACACCTTC.